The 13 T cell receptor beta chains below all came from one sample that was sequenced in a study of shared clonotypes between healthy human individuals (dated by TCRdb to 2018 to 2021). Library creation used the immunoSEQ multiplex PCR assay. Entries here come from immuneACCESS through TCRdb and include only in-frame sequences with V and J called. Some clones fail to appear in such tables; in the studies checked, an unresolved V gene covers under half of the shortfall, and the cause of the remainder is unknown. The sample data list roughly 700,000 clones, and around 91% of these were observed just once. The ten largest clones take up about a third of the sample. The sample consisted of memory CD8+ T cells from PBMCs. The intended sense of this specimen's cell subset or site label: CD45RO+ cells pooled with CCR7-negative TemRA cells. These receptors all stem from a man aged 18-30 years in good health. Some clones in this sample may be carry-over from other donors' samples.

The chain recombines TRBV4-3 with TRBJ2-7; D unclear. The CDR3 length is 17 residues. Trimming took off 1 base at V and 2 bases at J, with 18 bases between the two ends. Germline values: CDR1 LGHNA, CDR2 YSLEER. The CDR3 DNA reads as TGCGCCAGCAGCCAAGGCCGGCCAGGCACCACTCCCTACGAGCAGTACTTC. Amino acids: CASSQGRPGTTPYEQYF.

The CDR3 sequence: CASSESRVGSNTEAFF. For the CDR3, the DNA is TGTGCCAGCAGTGAATCAAGGGTGGGCAGTAACACTGAAGCTTTCTTT. The chain uses TRBV6-1 and TRBJ1-1; D remains ambiguous. Germline V gene lookup returns CDR1 MNHNS and CDR2 SASEGT. This CDR3 region has 16 residues. V lost 2 bases and J 2 bases, leaving 15 bases between the germline ends.

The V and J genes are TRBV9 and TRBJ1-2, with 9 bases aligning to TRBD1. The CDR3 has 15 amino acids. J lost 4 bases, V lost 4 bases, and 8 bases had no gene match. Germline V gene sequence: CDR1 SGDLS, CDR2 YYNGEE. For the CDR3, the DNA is TGTGCCAGCAGCCCTGGGGACAGGGCTGGCTATGGCTACACCTTC. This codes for CASSPGDRAGYGYTF. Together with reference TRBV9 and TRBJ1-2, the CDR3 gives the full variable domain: DSGVTQTPKHLITATGQRVTLRCSPRSGDLSVYWYQQSLDQGLQFLIQYYNGEERAKGNILERFSAQQFPDLHSELNLSSLELGDSALYFCASSPGDRAGYGYTFGSGTRLTVV.

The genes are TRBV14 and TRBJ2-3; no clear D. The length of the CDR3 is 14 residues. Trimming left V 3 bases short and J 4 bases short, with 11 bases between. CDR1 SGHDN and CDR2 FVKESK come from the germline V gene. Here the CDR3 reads CASSQTFWPDTQYF. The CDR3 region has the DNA TGTGCCAGCAGCCAGACCTTTTGGCCAGATACGCAGTATTTT. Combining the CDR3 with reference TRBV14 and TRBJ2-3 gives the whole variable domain EAGVTQFPSHSVIEKGQTVTLRCDPISGHDNLYWYRRVMGKEIKFLLHFVKESKQDESGMPNNRFLAERTGGTYSTLKVQPAELEDSGVYFCASSQTFWPDTQYFGPGTRLTVL.

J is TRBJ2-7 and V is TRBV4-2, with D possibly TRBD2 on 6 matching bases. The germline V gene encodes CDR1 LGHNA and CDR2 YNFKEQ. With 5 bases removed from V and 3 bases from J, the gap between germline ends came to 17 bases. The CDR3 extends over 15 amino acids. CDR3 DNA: TGTGCCAGCAGCTTGGCCGGGGGTAGCGGCTACGAGCAGTACTTC. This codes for CASSLAGGSGYEQYF.

CDR3 sequence: CASSFGGASNQPQHF. CDR3 sequence (DNA): TGTGCCAGCAGTTTTGGGGGTGCTAGCAATCAGCCCCAGCATTTT. The gene calls are TRBV28 and TRBJ1-5; TRBD1 might be the D (5 bases). Trimming left V 3 bases short and J 0 bases short, with 9 bases between. This CDR3 has 15 amino acids. The V gene's germline CDR1 is MDHEN and CDR2 SYDVKM.

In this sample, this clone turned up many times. This CDR3 reads CASSLADRAGGFYEQYF. CDR3 bases: TGCGCCAGCAGCTTGGCCGATAGGGCAGGGGGGTTCTACGAGCAGTACTTC. The chain has TRBV5-1 and TRBJ2-7; the D gene is possibly TRBD1 (7 bases). The V gene lost 0 bases and the J gene lost 3 bases, with 19 bases spanning the gap. Germline CDR1 reads SGHRS; CDR2 reads YFSETQ. This CDR3 is 17 amino acids long.

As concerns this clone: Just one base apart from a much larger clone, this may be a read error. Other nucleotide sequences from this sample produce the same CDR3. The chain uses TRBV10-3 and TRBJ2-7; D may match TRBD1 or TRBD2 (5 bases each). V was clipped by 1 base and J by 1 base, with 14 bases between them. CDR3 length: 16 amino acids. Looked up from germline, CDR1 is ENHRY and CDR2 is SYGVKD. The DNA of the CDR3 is TGTGCCATCAGTGAGTTTAGGGTGAGGGGTTCCTACGAGCAGTACTTC. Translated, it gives CAISEFRVRGSYEQYF.

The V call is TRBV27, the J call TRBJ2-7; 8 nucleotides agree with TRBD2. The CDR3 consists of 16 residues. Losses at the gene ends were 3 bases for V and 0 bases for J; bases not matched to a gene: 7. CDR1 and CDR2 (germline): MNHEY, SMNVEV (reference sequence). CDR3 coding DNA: TGTGCCAGCAGTTTCTCGGGGGGGGCTAGCTCCTACGAGCAGTACTTC. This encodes CASSFSGGASSYEQYF.

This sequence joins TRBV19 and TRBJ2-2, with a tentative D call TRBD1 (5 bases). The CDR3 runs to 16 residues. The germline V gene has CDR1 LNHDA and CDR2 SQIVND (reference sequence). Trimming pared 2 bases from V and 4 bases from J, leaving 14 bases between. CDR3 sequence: CASSIWGRAFTGELFF. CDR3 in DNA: TGTGCCAGTAGTATATGGGGCAGGGCGTTCACCGGGGAGCTGTTTTTT.

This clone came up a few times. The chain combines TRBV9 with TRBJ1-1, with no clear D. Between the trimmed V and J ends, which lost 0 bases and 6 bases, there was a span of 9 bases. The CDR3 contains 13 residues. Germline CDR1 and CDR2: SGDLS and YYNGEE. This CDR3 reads CASSVDIYPEAFF. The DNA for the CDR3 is TGTGCCAGCAGCGTAGATATTTATCCTGAAGCTTTCTTT.

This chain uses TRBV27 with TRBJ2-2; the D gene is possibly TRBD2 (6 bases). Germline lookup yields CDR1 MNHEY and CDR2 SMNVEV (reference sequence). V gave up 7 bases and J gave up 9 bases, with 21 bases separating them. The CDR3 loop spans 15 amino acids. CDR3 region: CASTRPGGTRRELFF. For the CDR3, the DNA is TGTGCCAGCACTAGGCCGGGCGGGACTCGGCGGGAGCTGTTTTTT.

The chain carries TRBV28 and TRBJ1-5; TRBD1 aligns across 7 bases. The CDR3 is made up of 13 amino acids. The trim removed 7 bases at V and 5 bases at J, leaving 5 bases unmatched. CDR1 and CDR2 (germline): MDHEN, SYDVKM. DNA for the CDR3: TGTGCCAGCACCCAGGGGGTCGATCAGCCCCAGCATTTT. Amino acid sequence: CASTQGVDQPQHF.